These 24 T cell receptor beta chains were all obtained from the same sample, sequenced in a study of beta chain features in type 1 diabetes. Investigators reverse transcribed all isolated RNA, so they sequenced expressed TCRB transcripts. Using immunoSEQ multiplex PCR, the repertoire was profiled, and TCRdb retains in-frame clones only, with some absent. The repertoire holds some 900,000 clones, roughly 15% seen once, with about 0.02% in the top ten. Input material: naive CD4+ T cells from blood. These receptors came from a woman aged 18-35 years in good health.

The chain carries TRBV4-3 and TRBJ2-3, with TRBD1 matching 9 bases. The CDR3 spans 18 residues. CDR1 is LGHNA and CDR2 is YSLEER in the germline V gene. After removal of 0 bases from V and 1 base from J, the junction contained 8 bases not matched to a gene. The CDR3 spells CASSQEIETGGRTDTQYF. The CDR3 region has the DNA TGCGCCAGCAGCCAAGAAATAGAGACAGGGGGTCGCACAGATACGCAGTATTTT.

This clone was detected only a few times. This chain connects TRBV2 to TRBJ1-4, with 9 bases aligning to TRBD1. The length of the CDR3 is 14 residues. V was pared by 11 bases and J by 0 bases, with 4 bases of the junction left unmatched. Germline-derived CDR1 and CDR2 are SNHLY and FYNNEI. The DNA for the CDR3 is TGTGCCGGAAGGACAGGGGCAACTAATGAAAAACTGTTTTTT. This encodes CAGRTGATNEKLFF.

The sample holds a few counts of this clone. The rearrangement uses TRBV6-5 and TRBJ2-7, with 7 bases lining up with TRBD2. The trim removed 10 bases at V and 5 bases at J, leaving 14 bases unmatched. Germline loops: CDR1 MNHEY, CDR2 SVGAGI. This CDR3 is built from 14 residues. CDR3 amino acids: CAIGRSGAFDEQYF. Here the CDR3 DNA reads TGTGCCATCGGGCGGAGCGGGGCATTTGACGAGCAGTACTTC.

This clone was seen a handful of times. The CDR3 coding sequence is TGTGCCAGCAGCCCCGGGGAGTGGCCTCAAGAGCAGTACTTC. It encodes CASSPGEWPQEQYF. This sequence joins TRBV7-9 and TRBJ2-7; weak D call: TRBD2 (5 bases). Germline loops: CDR1 SEHNR, CDR2 FQNEAQ (reference sequence). This CDR3 is built from 14 residues. With 5 bases removed from V and 7 bases from J, the gap between germline ends came to 18 bases.

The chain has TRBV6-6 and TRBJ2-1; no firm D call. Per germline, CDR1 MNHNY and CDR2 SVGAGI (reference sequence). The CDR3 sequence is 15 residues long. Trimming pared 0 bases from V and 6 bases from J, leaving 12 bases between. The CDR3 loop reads CASSYSEPLGNEQFF. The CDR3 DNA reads TGTGCCAGCAGTTACTCGGAGCCCCTTGGCAATGAGCAGTTCTTC.

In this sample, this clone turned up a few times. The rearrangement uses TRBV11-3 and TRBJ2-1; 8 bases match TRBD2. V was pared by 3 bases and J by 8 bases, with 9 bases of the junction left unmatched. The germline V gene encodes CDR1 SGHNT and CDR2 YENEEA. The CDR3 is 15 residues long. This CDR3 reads CASSLGAGVTDEQFF. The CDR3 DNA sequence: TGTGCCAGCAGCTTGGGAGCGGGAGTTACGGATGAGCAGTTCTTC. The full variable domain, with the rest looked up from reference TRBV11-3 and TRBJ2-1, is EAGVVQSPRYKIIEKKQPVAFWCNPISGHNTLYWYLQNLGQGPELLIRYENEEAVDDSQLPKDRFSAERLKGVDSTLKIQPAELGDSAVYLCASSLGAGVTDEQFFGPGTRLTVL.

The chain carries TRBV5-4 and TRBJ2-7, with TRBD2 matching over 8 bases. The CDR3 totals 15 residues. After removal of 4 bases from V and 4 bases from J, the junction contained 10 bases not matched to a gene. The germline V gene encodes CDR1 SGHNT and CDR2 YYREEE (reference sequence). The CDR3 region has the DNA TGTGCCAGCAGCCGCGGGGGGTCTAGCGAGTACGAGCAGTACTTC. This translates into CASSRGGSSEYEQYF.

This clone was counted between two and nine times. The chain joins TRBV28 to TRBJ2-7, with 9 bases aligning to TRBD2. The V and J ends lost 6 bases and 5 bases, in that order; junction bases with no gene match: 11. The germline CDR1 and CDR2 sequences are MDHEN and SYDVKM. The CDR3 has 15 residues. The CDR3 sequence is CASRPPGLALHEQYF. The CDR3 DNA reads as TGTGCCAGCAGACCCCCGGGACTAGCTCTCCACGAGCAGTACTTC.

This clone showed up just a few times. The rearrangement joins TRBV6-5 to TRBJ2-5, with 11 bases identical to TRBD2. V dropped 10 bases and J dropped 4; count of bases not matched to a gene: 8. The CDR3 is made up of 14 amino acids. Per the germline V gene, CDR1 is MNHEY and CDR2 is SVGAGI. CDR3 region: CATRLTSGRETQYF. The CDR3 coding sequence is TGTGCCACCAGGCTTACTAGCGGGAGAGAGACCCAGTACTTC.

The CDR3 sequence is CASSQDLFPYEQYF. The CDR3 nucleotides are TGCGCCAGCAGCCAAGACTTATTTCCCTACGAGCAGTACTTC. The chain has TRBV4-3 and TRBJ2-7; no clear D. The CDR3 is 14 amino acids. Trimming removed 0 bases from V and 2 bases from J, with 8 bases in between. The germline gives CDR1 LGHNA, CDR2 YSLEER.

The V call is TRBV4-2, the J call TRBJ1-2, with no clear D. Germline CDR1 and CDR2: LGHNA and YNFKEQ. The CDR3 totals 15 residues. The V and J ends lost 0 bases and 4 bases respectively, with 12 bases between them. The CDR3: CASSQDWSQSYGYTF. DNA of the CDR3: TGTGCCAGCAGCCAAGACTGGAGCCAGAGCTATGGCTACACCTTC.

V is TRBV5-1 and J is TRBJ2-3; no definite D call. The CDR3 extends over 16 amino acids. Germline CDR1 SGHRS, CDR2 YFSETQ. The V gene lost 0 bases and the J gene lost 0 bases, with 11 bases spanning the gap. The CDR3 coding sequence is TGCGCCAGCAGCTTGGTTCCGGATTCTAGCACAGATACGCAGTATTTT. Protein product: CASSLVPDSSTDTQYF.

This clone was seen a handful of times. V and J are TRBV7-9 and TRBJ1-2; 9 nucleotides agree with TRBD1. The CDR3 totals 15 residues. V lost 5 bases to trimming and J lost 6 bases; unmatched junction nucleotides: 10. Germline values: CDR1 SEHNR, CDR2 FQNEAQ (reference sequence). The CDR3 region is CASSPRDREFNGYTF. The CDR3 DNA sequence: TGTGCCAGCAGCCCCCGGGACAGGGAATTCAATGGCTACACCTTC.

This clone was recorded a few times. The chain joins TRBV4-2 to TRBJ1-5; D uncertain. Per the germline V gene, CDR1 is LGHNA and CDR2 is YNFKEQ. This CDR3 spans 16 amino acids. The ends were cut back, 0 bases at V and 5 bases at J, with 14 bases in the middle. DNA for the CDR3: TGTGCCAGCAGCCAAGATCCCCACCCCAATTATCAGCCCCAGCATTTT. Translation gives CASSQDPHPNYQPQHF.

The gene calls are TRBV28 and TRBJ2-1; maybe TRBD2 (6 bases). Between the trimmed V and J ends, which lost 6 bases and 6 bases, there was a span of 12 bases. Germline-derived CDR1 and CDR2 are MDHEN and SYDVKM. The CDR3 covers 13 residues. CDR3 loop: CASSPVGGNEQFF. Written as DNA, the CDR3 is TGTGCCAGCAGCCCGGTGGGGGGCAATGAGCAGTTCTTC.

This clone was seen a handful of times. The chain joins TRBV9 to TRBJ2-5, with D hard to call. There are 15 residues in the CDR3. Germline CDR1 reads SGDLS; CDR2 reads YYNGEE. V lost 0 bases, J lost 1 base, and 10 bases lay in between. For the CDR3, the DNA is TGTGCCAGCAGCGTAGCTTTCTACCCCCAAGAGACCCAGTACTTC. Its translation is CASSVAFYPQETQYF.

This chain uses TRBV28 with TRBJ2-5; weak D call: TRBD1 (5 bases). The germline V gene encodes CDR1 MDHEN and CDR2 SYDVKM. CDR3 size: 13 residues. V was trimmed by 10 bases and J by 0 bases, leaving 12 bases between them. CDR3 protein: CATFDSNQETQYF. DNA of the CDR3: TGTGCCACTTTCGACAGCAACCAAGAGACCCAGTACTTC. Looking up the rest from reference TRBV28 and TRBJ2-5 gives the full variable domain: DVKVTQSSRYLVKRTGEKVFLECVQDMDHENMFWYRQDPGLGLRLIYFSYDVKMKEKGDIPEGYSVSREKKERFSLILESASTNQTSMYLCATFDSNQETQYFGPGTRLLVL.

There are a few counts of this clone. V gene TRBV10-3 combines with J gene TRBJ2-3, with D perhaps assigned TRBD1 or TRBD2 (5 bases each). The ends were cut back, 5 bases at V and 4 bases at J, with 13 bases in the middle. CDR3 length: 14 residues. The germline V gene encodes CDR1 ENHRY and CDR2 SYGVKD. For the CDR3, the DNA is TGTGCCATCAGTTCGGGGCAAAGCGCAGATACGCAGTATTTT. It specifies CAISSGQSADTQYF.

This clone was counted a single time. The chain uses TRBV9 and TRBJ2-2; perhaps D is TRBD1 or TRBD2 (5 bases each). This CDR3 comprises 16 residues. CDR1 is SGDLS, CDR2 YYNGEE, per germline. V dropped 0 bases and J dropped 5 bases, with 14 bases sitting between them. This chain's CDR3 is CASSVDPGRGTGELFF. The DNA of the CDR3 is TGTGCCAGCAGCGTAGATCCGGGGCGAGGGACCGGGGAGCTGTTTTTT.

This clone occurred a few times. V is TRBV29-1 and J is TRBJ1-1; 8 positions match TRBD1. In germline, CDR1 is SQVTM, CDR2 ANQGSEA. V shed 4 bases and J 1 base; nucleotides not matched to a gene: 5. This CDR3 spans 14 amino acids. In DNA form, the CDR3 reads TGCAGCGTTGGACAGGGGCTTTGGAACACTGAAGCTTTCTTT. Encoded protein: CSVGQGLWNTEAFF.

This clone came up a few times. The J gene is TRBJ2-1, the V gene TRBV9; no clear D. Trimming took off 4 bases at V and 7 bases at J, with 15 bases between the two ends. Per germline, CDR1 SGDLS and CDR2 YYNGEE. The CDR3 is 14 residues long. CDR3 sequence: CASSMGSVRNEQFF. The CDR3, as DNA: TGTGCCAGCAGCATGGGAAGCGTAAGGAATGAGCAGTTCTTC.

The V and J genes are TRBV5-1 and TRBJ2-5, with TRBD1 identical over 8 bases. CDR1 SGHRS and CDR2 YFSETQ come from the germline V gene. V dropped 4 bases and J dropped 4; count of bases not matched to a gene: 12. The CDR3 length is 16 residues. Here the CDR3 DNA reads TGCGCCAGCAGCCAAAAGACAGGGGTCAGCCCAGAGACCCAGTACTTC. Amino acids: CASSQKTGVSPETQYF. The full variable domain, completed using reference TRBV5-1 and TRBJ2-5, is KAGVTQTPRYLIKTRGQQVTLSCSPISGHRSVSWYQQTPGQGLQFLFEYFSETQRNKGNFPGRFSGRQFSNSRSEMNVSTLELGDSALYLCASSQKTGVSPETQYFGPGTRLLVL.

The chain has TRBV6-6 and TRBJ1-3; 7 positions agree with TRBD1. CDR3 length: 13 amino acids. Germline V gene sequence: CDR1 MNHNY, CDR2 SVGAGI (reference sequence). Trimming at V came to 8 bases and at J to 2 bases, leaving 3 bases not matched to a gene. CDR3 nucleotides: TGTGCCAGCGCCGGACAGGCTGGAAACACCATATATTTT. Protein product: CASAGQAGNTIYF.

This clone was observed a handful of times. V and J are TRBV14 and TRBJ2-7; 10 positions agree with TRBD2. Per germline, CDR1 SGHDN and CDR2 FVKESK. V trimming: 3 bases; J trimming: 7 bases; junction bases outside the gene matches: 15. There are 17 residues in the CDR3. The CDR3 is CASSHGNGASGRGEQYF. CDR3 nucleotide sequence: TGTGCCAGCAGCCACGGAAATGGGGCTAGCGGGAGAGGGGAGCAGTACTTC.